Shown below are 14 T cell receptor beta chains from a single sample sequenced in a study of T cells after yellow fever vaccination (dated by TCRdb to about 2019). To prepare the library, 5' RACE was applied. The sample was run on an Illumina HiSeq 2500. TCRdb redid the processing of the public reads, applying fastp at Q25 and MiXCR, and retained in-frame beta chains. All rows with the same CDR3 protein become a single entry with the most common DNA and genes. For this sample there are about 140,000 distinct CDR3 sequences; approximately 6.6% appear just once. The ten most abundant clones make up approximately 0.61% of the sample. According to the study, the label for this sample's treatment or condition signals: live attenuated yellow fever vaccine strain. Specimen: CD4+ T cells sorted from PBMCs, collected 10 days after the yellow fever booster vaccination. The source is a man aged 25 to 40 who received the YFV17D yellow fever vaccine.

This clonotype has ten or more counts. The genes are TRBV6-2 or TRBV6-3 and TRBJ2-1, with 8 bases aligning to TRBD2. There are 14 residues in the CDR3. V gave up 2 bases and J gave up 14 bases; unmatched junction bases: 11. Germline-derived CDR1 and CDR2 are MNHEY and SVGEGT. This CDR3 reads CASSYGVAGSGKFF. In DNA form, the CDR3 reads TGTGCCAGCAGTTACGGAGTAGCGGGATCGGGCAAGTTCTTC.

J is TRBJ2-2 and V is TRBV5-1, with 10 bases matching TRBD1. CDR1 is SGHRS, CDR2 YFSETQ, per germline. This CDR3 region has 15 residues. V gave up 5 bases and J gave up 6 bases; unmatched junction bases: 7. CDR3 bases: TGCGCCAGCAGTTTGACAGGGGGCCTGTCCGGGGAGCTGTTTTTT. Translation: CASSLTGGLSGELFF. Combining the CDR3 with reference TRBV5-1 and TRBJ2-2 gives the whole variable domain KAGVTQTPRYLIKTRGQQVTLSCSPISGHRSVSWYQQTPGQGLQFLFEYFSETQRNKGNFPGRFSGRQFSNSRSEMNVSTLELGDSALYLCASSLTGGLSGELFFGEGSRLTVL.

This clonotype was seen a few times. The rearrangement links TRBV5-4 to TRBJ2-2; the D gene is possibly TRBD2 (6 bases). The CDR3 covers 14 residues. CDR1 is SGHNT and CDR2 is YYREEE in the germline V gene (reference sequence). Trimming removed 4 bases at V and 5 bases at J, with 12 bases between. CDR3 nucleotides: TGTGCCAGCAGCCCGATTAGCGGAACCGGGGAGCTGTTTTTT. This translates into CASSPISGTGELFF.

This clonotype was observed many times. The V gene is TRBV29-1, the J gene TRBJ2-5; D is ambiguous. V shed 0 bases and J shed 5 bases, with 10 bases lying between them. Germline CDR1 SQVTM, CDR2 ANQGSEA. This CDR3 comprises 13 residues. The DNA of the CDR3 is TGCAGCGTTGAAGATAGTTGGAGCGAGACCCAGTACTTC. This codes for CSVEDSWSETQYF.

Ten or more counts support this clonotype. V usage is TRBV29-1 and J usage is TRBJ2-5; TRBD1 matches at 8 bases. The CDR3 consists of 13 residues. The V and J ends lost 3 bases and 3 bases, in that order; junction bases with no gene match: 3. CDR1 SQVTM and CDR2 ANQGSEA come from the germline V gene. This CDR3 reads CSVDGQGKETQYF. The CDR3, as DNA: TGCAGCGTTGATGGACAGGGTAAAGAGACCCAGTACTTC. The complete variable domain, with remaining parts taken from reference TRBV29-1 and TRBJ2-5, reads SAVISQKPSRDICQRGTSLTIQCQVDSQVTMMFWYRQQPGQSLTLIATANQGSEATYESGFVIDKFPISRPNLTFSTLTVSNMSPEDSSIYLCSVDGQGKETQYFGPGTRLLVL.

This clonotype was seen repeatedly, ten times or more. This rearrangement joins TRBV12-3 or TRBV12-4 to TRBJ2-1; possible D gene TRBD1, 5 bases. The CDR3 runs 16 residues. The germline V and J ends were trimmed by 3 bases and 9 bases, with 21 bases remaining between them. This chain's CDR3 is CASSFLVKGVAAEQFF. The CDR3 DNA follows: TGTGCCAGCAGTTTTTTAGTTAAAGGGGTGGCTGCTGAGCAGTTCTTC.

The chain employs TRBV27 and TRBJ2-3; 7 bases fit TRBD2. Per the germline V gene, CDR1 is MNHEY and CDR2 is SMNVEV (reference sequence). The CDR3 sequence is 13 residues long. V dropped 4 bases and J dropped 4; count of bases not matched to a gene: 2. CDR3 sequence reads: CASSWGGPDTQYF. Written as DNA, the CDR3 is TGTGCCAGCAGTTGGGGAGGGCCAGATACGCAGTATTTT.

This clonotype has a count of ten or more. The chain combines TRBV7-2 with TRBJ1-2, with unresolved D. CDR1 and CDR2 from the germline V gene are SGHTA and FQGNSA. This CDR3 is built from 14 residues. Between the trimmed V and J ends, which lost 4 bases and 0 bases, there was a span of 9 bases. Written as DNA, the CDR3 is TGTGCCAGCAGCTCCGACGGAGCTAACTATGGCTACACCTTC. Its protein is CASSSDGANYGYTF.

Turning to this clonotype: A much larger clone differs from this one at a single base, so this may be a read error. This chain links TRBV4-3 with TRBJ2-3; either TRBD1 or TRBD2 may supply D (5 bases each). V was trimmed by 3 bases and J by 4 bases, leaving 14 bases between them. CDR1 is LGHNA, CDR2 YSLEER, per germline. The CDR3 runs to 15 residues. In nucleotides, the CDR3 is TGCGCCAGCAGCCAGCTGGGGGAAAGCTCAGATACGCAGTATTTT. Its protein is CASSQLGESSDTQYF.

Concerning this clonotype: No DNA is shown, since the ends of the CDR3 on it are uncertain; the CDR3 is the one TCRdb lists. The chain is built from TRBV10-1 and TRBJ2-1; the table assigns TRBD2, which was not confirmed against the DNA. A total of 21 residues make up the CDR3, ends included. Germline CDR1 WNHNN, CDR2 SYGVQD (reference sequence). CDR3 in amino acids: CICSASTRRTRTSGSYDEQFF.

This clonotype was detected many times. The chain has TRBV7-2 and TRBJ2-1, with D perhaps assigned TRBD1 or TRBD2 (5 bases each). Per germline, CDR1 SGHTA and CDR2 FQGNSA. The CDR3 extends over 13 amino acids. With 1 base removed from V and 12 bases from J, the gap between germline ends came to 13 bases. The CDR3 coding sequence is TGTGCCAGCAGCTTAGTGGCGGAGAGGGGGCAGTTCTTC. This gives the protein CASSLVAERGQFF.

There are a few counts of this clonotype. The chain couples TRBV5-1 to TRBJ2-5, with D perhaps TRBD1 or TRBD2 (5 bases each). Germline assignment: CDR1 SGHRS and CDR2 YFSETQ. The CDR3 length is 17 residues. Trimming shortened V by 0 bases and J by 4 bases, and 19 bases separated the two germline ends. In DNA, the CDR3 is TGCGCCAGCAGCTTGGGGCTTCTGGCATCTGGGGGAGAGACCCAGTACTTC. It encodes CASSLGLLASGGETQYF.

This clonotype was observed at least ten times. This sequence joins TRBV11-3 and TRBJ2-2, with 9 bases lining up with TRBD2. This CDR3 has 16 residues. J lost 3 bases, V lost 5 bases, and 7 bases had no gene match. In germline, CDR1 is SGHNT, CDR2 YENEEA. DNA of the CDR3: TGTGCCAGCAGCATCGGACTAGCGACCGACACCGGGGAGCTGTTTTTT. It translates to CASSIGLATDTGELFF.

In this sample, this clonotype turned up many times. This chain joins TRBV12-3 or TRBV12-4 and TRBJ1-1, with a tentative D call TRBD1 (6 bases). Between the trimmed V and J ends, which lost 2 bases and 0 bases, there was a span of 13 bases. The CDR3 runs 16 residues. CDR3 DNA sequence: TGTGCCAGCAGTTTATCAGGGGCGAGCCTGAACACTGAAGCTTTCTTT. Encoded protein: CASSLSGASLNTEAFF.